This T cell receptor beta chain was recorded in a study of regulatory T cells in long-lasting Graves disease. Across the study: Prior antithyroid drug treatment in newly diagnosed Graves' patients lasted under 3 months. Study results and limitations: Reduced TCR diversity was observed in persistent Graves' patients versus newly diagnosed patients.

CDR3 regions were amplified by Arm-PCR using iRepertoire HTBI primers to build TCR beta libraries. TCRdb called the multiplex PCR reads again in MiXCR, with one record for every CDR3 protein. The top ten hold over 15% of the sample, which has some 400,000 distinct CDR3 sequences, approximately 15% seen once. This clonotype was detected many times. The antigen is unknown. Regarding time point: newly diagnosed GD, antithyroid drugs for less than 3 months. After RNA was extracted from PBMCs, the TCR library was made from it. It was American Thyroid Association guidelines that determined Graves' disease diagnosis. The CDR3 runs 14 residues. The J segment lost 0 bases and the V segment lost 9 bases, leaving 7 bases of the junction unmatched. Germline assignment: CDR1 ENHRY and CDR2 SYGVKD. These same records also appear under a second study, on T cells in Graves' hyperthyroidism and ophthalmopathy.

This sample comprised peripheral blood mononuclear cells (PBMCs), obtained at new diagnosis, from a patient treated with antithyroid drugs. The clonotype originates from a woman aged 25 to 39 with Graves disease. The chain combines TRBV10-3 with TRBJ1-1; 7 bases match TRBD1. CDR3 loop: CAIRTGVLNTEAFF. In nucleotides, the CDR3 is TGTGCCATTCGAACAGGGGTGTTGAACACTGAAGCTTTCTTT.